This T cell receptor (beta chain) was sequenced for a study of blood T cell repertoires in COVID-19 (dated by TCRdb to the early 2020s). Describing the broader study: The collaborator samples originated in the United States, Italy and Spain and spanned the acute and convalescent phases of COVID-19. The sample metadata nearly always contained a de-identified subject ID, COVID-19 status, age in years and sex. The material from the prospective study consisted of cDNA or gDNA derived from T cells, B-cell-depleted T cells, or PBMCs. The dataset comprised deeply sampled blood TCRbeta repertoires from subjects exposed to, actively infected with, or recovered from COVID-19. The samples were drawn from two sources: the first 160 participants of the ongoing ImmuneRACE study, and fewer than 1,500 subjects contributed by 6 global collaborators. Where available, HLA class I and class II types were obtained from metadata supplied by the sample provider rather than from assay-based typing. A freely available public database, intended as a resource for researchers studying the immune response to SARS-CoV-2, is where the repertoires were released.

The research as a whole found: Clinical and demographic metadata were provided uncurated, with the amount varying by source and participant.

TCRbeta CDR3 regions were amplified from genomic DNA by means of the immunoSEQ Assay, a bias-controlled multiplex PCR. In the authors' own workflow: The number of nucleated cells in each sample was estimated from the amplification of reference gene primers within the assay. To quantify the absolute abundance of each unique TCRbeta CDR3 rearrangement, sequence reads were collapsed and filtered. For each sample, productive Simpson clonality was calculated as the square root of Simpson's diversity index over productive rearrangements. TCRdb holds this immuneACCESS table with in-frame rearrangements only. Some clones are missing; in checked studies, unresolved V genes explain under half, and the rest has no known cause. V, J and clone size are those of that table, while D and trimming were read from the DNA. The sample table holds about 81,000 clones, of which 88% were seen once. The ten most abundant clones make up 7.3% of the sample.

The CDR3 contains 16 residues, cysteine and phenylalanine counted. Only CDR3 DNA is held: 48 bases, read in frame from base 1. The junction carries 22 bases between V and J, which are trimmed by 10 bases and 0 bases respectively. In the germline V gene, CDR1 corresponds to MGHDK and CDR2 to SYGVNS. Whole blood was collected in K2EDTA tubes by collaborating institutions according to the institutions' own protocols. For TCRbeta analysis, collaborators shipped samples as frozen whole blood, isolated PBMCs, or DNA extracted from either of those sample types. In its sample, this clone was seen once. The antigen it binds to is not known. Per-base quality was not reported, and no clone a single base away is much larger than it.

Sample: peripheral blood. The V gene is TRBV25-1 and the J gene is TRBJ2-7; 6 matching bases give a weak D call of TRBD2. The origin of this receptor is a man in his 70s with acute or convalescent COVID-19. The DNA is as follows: TGTGCCACCACAAGCCCGGATAGCGGTTCCTCCTACGAGCAGTACTTC. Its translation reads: CATTSPDSGSSYEQYF.